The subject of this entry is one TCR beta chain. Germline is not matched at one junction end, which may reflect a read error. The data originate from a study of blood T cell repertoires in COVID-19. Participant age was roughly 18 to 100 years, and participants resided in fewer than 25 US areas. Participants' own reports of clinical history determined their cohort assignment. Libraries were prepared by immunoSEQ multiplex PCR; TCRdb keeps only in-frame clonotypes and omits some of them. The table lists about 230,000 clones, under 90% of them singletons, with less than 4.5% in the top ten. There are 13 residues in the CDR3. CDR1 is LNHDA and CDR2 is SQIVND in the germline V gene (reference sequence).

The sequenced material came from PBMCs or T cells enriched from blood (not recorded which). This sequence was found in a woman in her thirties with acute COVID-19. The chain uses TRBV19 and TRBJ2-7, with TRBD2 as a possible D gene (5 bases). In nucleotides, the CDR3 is TGTGCCAGTAGTATCGGGAACTCCGACGAGCAGTACTTC. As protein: CASSIGNSDEQYF.